This T cell receptor beta chain was captured by sequencing in a study of control samples from healthy donors and cancer patients. Clones were sequenced by immunoSEQ multiplex PCR, and TCRdb holds only the in-frame ones, with some missing. The sample comprises 120,000 or so clones, 80% to 95% of which are singletons, and almost 2.5% rests with the top ten. Per the germline V gene, CDR1 is MNHNY and CDR2 is SVGAGI (reference sequence). CDR3 size: 14 residues. V gave up 0 bases and J gave up 2 bases, with 4 bases separating them. Material for sequencing was blood. This TCR derives from a man between 18 and 29 years old in good health. This chain uses TRBV6-6 with TRBJ2-2; D unresolved. CDR3 residues: CASSYSLNTGELFF. CDR3 DNA sequence: TGTGCCAGCAGTTACTCACTAAACACCGGGGAGCTGTTTTTT.